This T cell receptor (beta chain) was identified during a study of T cell responses to AZD1222 COVID-19 vaccine. TCRdb's table, derived via immunoSEQ multiplex PCR, lists solely in-frame clones and lacks some. The sample shows around 150,000 clones, 85% to 95% of them seen only once. Germline loops: CDR1 LGHNA, CDR2 YSLEER. Trimming removed 3 bases at V and 8 bases at J, with 11 bases between. This CDR3 spans 14 amino acids. This clone was observed once. V and J are TRBV4-3 and TRBJ1-6; perhaps TRBD1 as D (5 bases). The receptor's source is an adult in good health. The specimen comprised peripheral blood, sampled on day 0 of AZD1222 vaccination. CDR3 in amino acids: CASSHIRGDSPLHF. The CDR3 region has the DNA TGCGCCAGCAGCCATATACGGGGGGATTCACCCCTCCACTTT.